This is a list of T cell receptor beta chains from one sample in a study of blood T cell repertoires in COVID-19. Only in-frame clones appear in the TCRdb table, and some are missing; sequencing was by immunoSEQ multiplex PCR. Counted here are 150,000 to 200,000 clones, 88% occurring once; the ten biggest clones make up around 25%. The specimen was peripheral blood. These receptors all stem from a man between 60 and 70 years old with acute or convalescent COVID-19. Both conserved end residues are part of each CDR3. The D gene is left open where the match is weak.

d_call: .; j_call: TRBJ1-1; v_call: TRBV29-1; cdr3_nt: TGCAGCGTTGGGCAGGGAGGCACTGAAGCTTTCTTT; cdr3_aa: CSVGQGGTEAFF
d_call: .; j_call: TRBJ1-1; v_call: TRBV5-4; cdr3_nt: TGTGCCAGCAGCCCGGGACCCCGGGAGGGTACTGAAGCTTTCTTT; cdr3_aa: CASSPGPREGTEAFF
d_call: TRBD1; j_call: TRBJ1-4; v_call: TRBV29-1; cdr3_nt: TGCAGCGCCAGACAGGGGGAAAAACTGTTTTTT; cdr3_aa: CSARQGEKLFF
d_call: TRBD2; j_call: TRBJ2-5; v_call: TRBV5-5; cdr3_nt: TGTGCCAGCAGCCAGGGCGGCGGGGGACCGACACAAGAGACCCAGTACTTC; cdr3_aa: CASSQGGGGPTQETQYF
d_call: .; j_call: TRBJ2-2; v_call: TRBV7-2; cdr3_nt: TGTGCCAGCAGCAGCCGGGGACTCAACACCGGGGAGCTGTTTTTT; cdr3_aa: CASSSRGLNTGELFF
d_call: TRBD2; j_call: TRBJ2-7; v_call: TRBV28; cdr3_nt: TGTGCCAGCAGTTTAGCGGGAGGGACCTACGAGCAGTACTTC; cdr3_aa: CASSLAGGTYEQYF
d_call: .; j_call: TRBJ1-2; v_call: TRBV5-1; cdr3_nt: TGCGCCAGCAGCTTGGAACAGCAATTTAACTATGGCTACACCTTC; cdr3_aa: CASSLEQQFNYGYTF
d_call: TRBD2; j_call: TRBJ2-1; v_call: TRBV24-1; cdr3_nt: TGTGCCACCAGTGGTGGACTAGCGGGAAACAATGAGCAGTTCTTC; cdr3_aa: CATSGGLAGNNEQFF
d_call: TRBD1; j_call: TRBJ1-5; v_call: TRBV19; cdr3_nt: TGTGCCAGTAGCCCGCGGGCCGGGACAGGGAATCAGCCCCAGCATTTT; cdr3_aa: CASSPRAGTGNQPQHF
d_call: TRBD2; j_call: TRBJ2-2; v_call: TRBV5-1; cdr3_nt: TGCGCCAGCAATCAGCTAGCGGGCCCCCCGAGGACCGGGGAGCTGTTTTTT; cdr3_aa: CASNQLAGPPRTGELFF